Here is one T cell receptor beta chain with its context. The antigen this receptor binds is unknown. There are no base qualities to consult, and no much larger clone falls within one base. Synthesis of TCR cDNA relied on 5'RACE template switching, a step that introduced a universal primer site along with unique molecular identifiers. Priming of cDNA synthesis was performed from both the TCR alpha and TCR beta constant segments. Two PCR steps were used to amplify libraries, with sample barcodes and sequencing adapters being added in the second step. Sequencing of libraries was done on Illumina HiSeq 2500 (2x100 bp) or NovaSeq (2x150 bp). Per the original workflow: Demultiplexing of reads and collapsing into UMI consensus sequences were performed with MIGEC, and V(D)J alignment was carried out with MiXCR. Vaccine-responding clonotypes were defined with edgeR using replicate PBMC samples, requiring FDR below 0.01 and a log2 fold change above 5 up to day 15. Each bulk clonotype was labeled CD4 or CD8 based on which sequenced repertoire, CD4 or CD8, contained the clonotype at higher abundance. TCRdb trimmed public reads at Q25 via fastp, called clones via MiXCR and kept in-frame beta chains. One record per CDR3 amino acid sequence lists the most common genes and DNA. TCRdb, not the original authors, processed these V and J calls. This sample is represented by some 320,000 distinct CDR3 sequences; 8.7% of them were singletons. The ten biggest clones cover roughly 18% of the sample.

The CDR3 runs 11 amino acids, cysteine and valine included. Only the CDR3 portion is preserved as DNA: 33 bases, with reading frame beginning at the first base. The germline V gene encodes CDR1 LNHDA and CDR2 SQIVND (reference sequence). The junction carries 13 bases between V and J, which are trimmed by 10 bases and 6 bases respectively. This specimen comes from a study of T cells after yellow fever vaccination (dated by TCRdb to about 2019). About the investigation overall: Libraries from fractions with low cell numbers were prepared with the SMART-Seq v4 Ultra Low Input RNA kit. Blood samples were taken at several timepoints before and after primary and secondary immunization, and bulk PBMC replicates and cell subsets were isolated. To follow T-cell clones before and after primary and booster YFV17D yellow fever vaccination, bulk TCR alpha and beta repertoires were sequenced over time. Two healthy male donors made up the cohort, one aged 18 to 30 years and the other aged 30 to 40 years.

Findings and caveats that apply to the study as a whole: The study included only a couple of donors, which limits how far the findings can be generalized. Compared with the primary T-cell response, the secondary T-cell response was weaker but faster, peaking on day 5 rather than day 15. FACS-sorted repertoires could contain abundant contaminating clonotypes from the bulk population, so computational filtering was required. Most clones expanded after primary vaccination were re-detected after the booster (about 95% of CD4 and approximately 89% of CD8), suggesting broad memory maintenance. A small share of clonotypes was detected in both CD4 and CD8 compartments, with the overlap likely arising from convergent recombination.

The sample's treatment or condition label is to be understood as: live attenuated yellow fever vaccine strain. At each blood-draw timepoint, two biological replicates of bulk PBMCs were obtained. A standard Ficoll-Paque protocol was used to isolate PBMCs from peripheral blood. RNA was extracted with TriZol from bulk PBMCs, CD4 and CD8 fractions, and dextramer-positive and dextramer-negative fractions. This clonotype was obtained from a man aged 18 to 35 who received the YFV17D yellow fever vaccine. The chain uses TRBV19 and TRBJ2-7; the D gene is perhaps TRBD1, on 7 matching bases. The material sequenced was PBMCs, taken on the day of the first yellow fever vaccination. The nucleotide sequence reads TGTGCCACAGTCCAGGGGGGCGAGCAGTACGTC. This is translated as CATVQGGEQYV.